This T cell receptor (beta chain) was recovered during a study of T-cell memory formation after mild COVID-19 (dated by TCRdb to the early 2020s). For context, the study as a whole: Most TCR sequence clusters were specific to one of the two donors. In two donors, T-cell clones that expanded and contracted after mild COVID-19 were followed by sequencing TCRalpha and TCRbeta repertoires longitudinally. The cohort comprised two young, previously healthy adult volunteers, one female and one male.

The research as a whole found: Contracting CD4+ clones were found mainly in CM and EM memory subsets, while CD8+ clones were enriched in EMRA. The detection of some responding clones in pre-infection memory suggests that pre-existing cross-reactive memory T cells joined the SARS-CoV-2 response. SARS-CoV-2 specificity of the second-wave clones peaking on day 37 was not confirmed. From day 15 to 85, contracting clones showed balanced CD4/CD8 phenotypes, whereas a second wave of clones that expanded from day 15 to 37 leaned towards CD4+. Only a couple of mild cases were covered in the study, and larger cohorts including severe cases with pre-infection samples were considered necessary.

PBMCs were isolated by Ficoll-Paque density gradient centrifugation. This clonotype was counted between two and nine times. It lacks a known antigen. There are no base qualities to consult, and no much larger clone falls within one base. V and J lose 0 bases and 2 bases, and a span of 4 bases separates them. CDR1 SGDLS and CDR2 YYNGEE are derived from the germline V gene. Spanning cysteine to phenylalanine, the CDR3 consists of 13 amino acids. Just the 39-base CDR3 DNA is kept, in frame starting at base 1. TCRdb records Illumina NovaSeq 6000 as the sequencer. TCRalpha and TCRbeta cDNA libraries were constructed by 5'RACE with constant-segment primers, with sample barcodes and unique molecular identifiers being introduced. Trizol reagent was used to extract RNA from every sample. Library amplification was performed in two PCR steps, and a second sample barcode and Illumina TruSeq adapters were introduced in the second step. Libraries were sequenced on an Illumina NovaSeq with 2 x 150 bp paired-end reads. On the study's bioinformatics: Reads were demultiplexed and collapsed into UMI-guided consensus sequences with migec v1.2.7. With mixcr v2.1.11, UMI consensuses were aligned to TRA and TRB V and J templates and assembled into clonotypes. A clonotype was counted as expanded or contracted only if both edgeR and NoisET called the change significant, with noise models trained on biological replicates. For edgeR calls, the cutoffs were a false discovery rate-adjusted p below 0.01 and a log2 fold-change threshold of 1. As an exploratory analysis of dynamics, PCA with hierarchical clustering was applied to max-normalized trajectories of the 1000 most abundant clonotypes. Each responding clone was given a CD4 or CD8 phenotype based on the CD4+ and CD8+ repertoires, which had been sequenced separately. Using fastp at Q25 and MiXCR, TCRdb reprocessed the public reads and kept productive beta chains. Each entry merges the rows of one CDR3 protein and shows their most common DNA and genes. The V and J calls were determined by TCRdb, not by the authors. This sample is represented by about 140,000 distinct CDR3 sequences; 11% to 15% of them were singletons. In total, the top ten clones hold under 30% of the sample.

The V and J genes are TRBV9 and TRBJ2-3, with no D gene named confidently. The TCR comes from an adult woman who had mild COVID-19 (a few samples of this study predate the infection). The sample titles of this study are shuffled in the database, so cell type and time point are left out; the donor was told from shared clones. Specimen: PBMCs or a T cell subset sorted from them (not recorded which). In nucleotide form, the sequence is TGTGCCAGCAGCGTAGGGACCACAGATACGCAGTATTTT. This yields the protein CASSVGTTDTQYF.